A few counts support the clone carrying this T cell receptor (beta chain). Its antigen remains unknown. These data are taken from a study of T-cell memory formation after mild COVID-19. Looking at the study overall: The study found TCR clusters largely donor specific.

TCRdb reanalysed the 5' RACE reads using MiXCR and keeps one entry per CDR3 protein. The repertoire includes fewer than 250,000 distinct CDR3 sequences, 15% of them detected once, and 2.1% sits in the top ten. Study observations and caveats: Pre-infection memory held some responding clones, suggesting pre-existing cross-reactive T cells responded. In second-wave clones peaking day 37, SARS-CoV-2 specificity remained unconfirmed. A balance of CD4 and CD8 characterized clones contracting day 15 to 85, whereas later expanders leaned CD4+.

The CDR3 totals 15 residues. Germline V gene lookup returns CDR1 LGHNA and CDR2 YSLEER. Unmatched junction bases numbered 6, after V lost 3 bases and J lost 4 bases. The specimen sequenced was PBMCs or a T cell subset sorted from them (not recorded which). The receptor was isolated from an adult woman who had mild COVID-19 (a few samples of this study predate the infection). Cell type and time point are not known. J is TRBJ2-4 and V is TRBV4-3, with 7 bases identical to TRBD1. Written as DNA, the CDR3 is TGCGCCAGCAGCCAGGGTGGGACAGCGAAAAACATTCAGTACTTC. It yields the protein CASSQGGTAKNIQYF.